The clone carrying this T cell receptor beta chain was observed many times. Its antigen is unidentified. The record originates from a study of early T cells in non-severe SARS-CoV-2 infection. About the research overall: From unsorted whole blood, bulk RNA was sequenced, and the chains remained unpaired.

The CDR3 sequence is 15 residues long. V gave up 0 bases and J gave up 5 bases, with 11 bases separating them. Germline-derived CDR1 and CDR2 are MNHEY and SVGAGI. The TCR library protocol attached unique molecular identifiers to the individual cDNA molecules. TCRdb independently ran MiXCR on the 5' RACE reads; one entry per CDR3 protein. The sample has tens of thousands of distinct CDR3 sequences, about 15% seen once. The study's findings and limits: Anti-spike CD8 responses were favored by VDJdb matching, which missed private and CD4 specificities.

The sequenced material came from whole blood. The V gene is TRBV6-5, the J gene TRBJ2-1; D is possibly TRBD2 (5 bases). The receptor was isolated from an adult who was a healthcare worker with PCR-confirmed SARS-CoV-2 infection or an uninfected control (not recorded which). Here the CDR3 DNA reads TGTGCCAGCAGTTACTCGTGGGAGCAGAACAATGAGCAGTTCTTC. As protein: CASSYSWEQNNEQFF.